These 27 T cell receptor beta chains were all obtained from the same sample, sequenced in a study of CD8 T cells in Susac syndrome. Reverse transcription used roughly 0.5 to 1 ug RNA and random hexamers. TCRdb re-analysed the immunoSEQ multiplex PCR reads in MiXCR, keeping a single row per CDR3 protein. Of about 80,000 distinct CDR3 sequences listed, 94% are singletons. Sequenced: CD8+ T cells from PBMCs. These receptors came from a human donor in good health.

This chain joins TRBV28 and TRBJ2-5, with TRBD1 identical over 11 bases. Per the germline V gene, CDR1 is MDHEN and CDR2 is SYDVKM. This CDR3 has 16 amino acids. Germline trimming cut 2 bases from V and 5 bases from J; bases unmatched to any gene: 7. The CDR3 region has the DNA TGTGCCAGCAGTTTACCACGGACAGGGGGCTACGAGACCCAGTACTTC. Residues: CASSLPRTGGYETQYF. The complete variable domain, with remaining parts taken from reference TRBV28 and TRBJ2-5, reads DVKVTQSSRYLVKRTGEKVFLECVQDMDHENMFWYRQDPGLGLRLIYFSYDVKMKEKGDIPEGYSVSREKKERFSLILESASTNQTSMYLCASSLPRTGGYETQYFGPGTRLLVL.

This chain uses TRBV14 with TRBJ1-4; D ambiguous. Germline CDR1 and CDR2: SGHDN and FVKESK. This CDR3 contains 13 residues. The V end lost 2 bases, the J end lost 11 bases, and 12 bases lay between the germline ends. CDR3 bases: TGTGCCAGCAGCCAACTGCCTTGGGAGAAACTGTTTTTT. Its protein is CASSQLPWEKLFF.

The genes are TRBV7-6 and TRBJ2-3; 12 bases are a match to TRBD1. The ends lost 4 bases at V and 2 bases at J; junction bases unmatched: 1. The CDR3 covers 15 residues. Germline CDR1 is SGHVS and CDR2 is FNYEAQ. CDR3 residues: CASSSGQGATDTQYF. CDR3 DNA sequence: TGTGCCAGCAGCTCGGGACAGGGGGCCACAGATACGCAGTATTTT.

This clonotype has just a few counts. V and J are TRBV20-1 and TRBJ2-7, with D perhaps TRBD1 (6 bases). Germline V gene lookup returns CDR1 DFQATT and CDR2 SNEGSKA (reference sequence). The CDR3 consists of 13 residues. V was pared by 6 bases and J by 6 bases, with 18 bases between. CDR3 protein: CSAEVQGRPEQYV. As DNA, the CDR3 is TGCAGTGCCGAAGTACAGGGACGTCCCGAGCAGTACGTC.

The chain employs TRBV9 and TRBJ2-7; 9 bases are a match to TRBD2. Germline V CDR1 and CDR2: SGDLS, YYNGEE. The CDR3 covers 16 residues. J lost 0 bases, V lost 0 bases, and 4 bases had no gene match. The CDR3 region has the DNA TGTGCCAGCAGCGTAGGGGCTAGCGGGGTCTCCTACGAGCAGTACTTC. It encodes CASSVGASGVSYEQYF. Full variable domain (remainder filled in from reference TRBV9 and TRBJ2-7): DSGVTQTPKHLITATGQRVTLRCSPRSGDLSVYWYQQSLDQGLQFLIQYYNGEERAKGNILERFSAQQFPDLHSELNLSSLELGDSALYFCASSVGASGVSYEQYFGPGTRLTVT.

The V gene is TRBV20-1, the J gene TRBJ2-3; 7 bases are shared with TRBD1. The CDR3 covers 16 residues. The germline gives CDR1 DFQATT, CDR2 SNEGSKA (reference sequence). V trimming: 6 bases; J trimming: 5 bases; junction bases outside the gene matches: 17. The CDR3 sequence is CSAWTGQWGVLDTQYF. For the CDR3, the DNA is TGCAGTGCCTGGACGGGACAGTGGGGTGTACTAGATACGCAGTATTTT.

The V call is TRBV5-6, the J call TRBJ2-1, with 9 bases identical to TRBD1. Trimming cost V 4 bases and J 4 bases; bases outside gene matches: 3. The CDR3 is 14 amino acids. Germline loops: CDR1 SGHDT, CDR2 YYEEEE. CDR3 DNA: TGTGCCAGCAGCCTGGACAGGGGATACAATGAGCAGTTCTTC. Translating gives CASSLDRGYNEQFF.

The V and J genes are TRBV20-1 and TRBJ2-4, with 7 positions matching TRBD2. Losses at the gene ends were 0 bases for V and 0 bases for J; bases not matched to a gene: 5. The CDR3 extends over 16 amino acids. Germline CDR1 is DFQATT and CDR2 is SNEGSKA (reference sequence). CDR3 sequence: CSARDGEGAAKNIQYF. Here the CDR3 DNA reads TGCAGTGCTAGAGATGGGGAGGGAGCAGCCAAAAACATTCAGTACTTC.

The chain has TRBV29-1 and TRBJ2-1; TRBD2 matches 7 bases. Germline values: CDR1 SQVTM, CDR2 ANQGSEA. The CDR3 is 12 residues long. The junction had 0 bases not matched to a gene; V was cut back by 0 bases and J by 7 bases. CDR3 sequence: CSVEEGGNEQFF. CDR3 in DNA: TGCAGCGTTGAAGAGGGGGGGAATGAGCAGTTCTTC.

The chain carries TRBV13 and TRBJ2-7; the match to TRBD2 covers 7 bases. This CDR3 has 16 amino acids. The germline V gene encodes CDR1 PRHDT and CDR2 FYEKMQ (reference sequence). Losses at the gene ends were 2 bases for V and 0 bases for J; bases not matched to a gene: 7. CDR3 region: CASSLSGEGSSYEQYF. Here the CDR3 DNA reads TGTGCCAGCAGCTTATCGGGGGAGGGGAGCTCCTACGAGCAGTACTTC. Based on the CDR3 plus reference TRBV13 and TRBJ2-7, the full variable domain is AAGVIQSPRHLIKEKRETATLKCYPIPRHDTVYWYQQGPGQDPQFLISFYEKMQSDKGSIPDRFSAQQFSDYHSELNMSSLELGDSALYFCASSLSGEGSSYEQYFGPGTRLTVT.

The chain uses TRBV27 and TRBJ2-3; D perhaps matches TRBD1 (5 bases). CDR1 is MNHEY and CDR2 is SMNVEV in the germline V gene (reference sequence). The V end was cut by 3 bases, the J end by 2 bases, with 15 bases between. The CDR3 runs to 16 residues. In DNA, the CDR3 is TGTGCCAGCAGTTTTTACCAGGGCCTGCCCACAGATACGCAGTATTTT. This sequence encodes CASSFYQGLPTDTQYF.

The chain's CDR3 is CAEGLATYNEQFF. CDR3 coding DNA: TGTGCCGAGGGACTAGCGACCTACAATGAGCAGTTCTTC. The chain employs TRBV7-9 and TRBJ2-1, with 10 bases matching TRBD2. J lost 2 bases, V lost 11 bases, and 3 bases had no gene match. Germline CDR1 is SEHNR and CDR2 is FQNEAQ (reference sequence). The CDR3 covers 13 residues.

V usage is TRBV6-1 and J usage is TRBJ2-7; no reliable D call. The CDR3 totals 16 residues. The V end lost 1 base, the J end lost 2 bases, and 15 bases lay between the germline ends. Per germline, CDR1 MNHNS and CDR2 SASEGT. The CDR3 protein is CASSEGRQLWAYEQYV. The CDR3 DNA reads as TGTGCCAGCAGTGAAGGACGGCAGCTCTGGGCCTACGAGCAGTACGTC.

The V gene is TRBV7-9, the J gene TRBJ2-4, with 7 bases lining up with TRBD1. Trimming removed 4 bases from V and 0 bases from J; junction bases left unmatched: 12. The CDR3 contains 18 residues. From germline, CDR1 is SEHNR and CDR2 FQNEAQ (reference sequence). DNA for the CDR3: TGTGCCAGCAGCTCGACAGGGTTCCCCACCTTAGCCAAAAACATTCAGTACTTC. Its protein product is CASSSTGFPTLAKNIQYF.

A word on this clonotype: Because the CDR3's place on the DNA is in doubt, the DNA is left out and the CDR3 is given as listed by TCRdb. The chain links TRBV7-5 to TRBJ1-5. TRBV7-5 is listed as a pseudogene. The CDR3 is made up of 18 amino acids, end residues included. This chain's CDR3 is CISVPEAYGVGSNQPQHF.

The chain joins TRBV9 to TRBJ2-7; the D call may be TRBD1 or TRBD2 (5 bases each). Germline CDR1 and CDR2: SGDLS and YYNGEE. Trimming shortened V by 7 bases and J by 2 bases, and 16 bases separated the two germline ends. The CDR3 covers 14 residues. CDR3 loop: CASSLGTATYEQYF. CDR3 coding DNA: TGTGCCAGCTCGCTCGGGACGGCTACCTACGAGCAGTACTTC.

The chain carries TRBV20-1 and TRBJ2-1, with 10 positions matching TRBD2. This CDR3 has 16 amino acids. V trimming: 6 bases; J trimming: 7 bases; junction bases outside the gene matches: 15. In germline, CDR1 is DFQATT, CDR2 SNEGSKA (reference sequence). In DNA form, the CDR3 reads TGCAGTGCATTCAGGACCCTAGCGGGAGTGGATAATGAGCAGTTCTTC. This encodes CSAFRTLAGVDNEQFF.

Only one count was recorded for this clonotype. This rearrangement joins TRBV20-1 to TRBJ1-5; D is ambiguous. V was pared by 6 bases and J by 6 bases, with 18 bases between. The germline CDR1 and CDR2 sequences are DFQATT and SNEGSKA (reference sequence). The CDR3 has 14 residues. The CDR3 DNA follows: TGCAGTGCGCCGCTGCTGACGGATACTCAGCCCCAGCATTTT. Translation gives CSAPLLTDTQPQHF.

The chain uses TRBV5-1 and TRBJ2-3; D might be TRBD2 (7 bases). The germline gives CDR1 SGHRS, CDR2 YFSETQ. The CDR3 is 14 amino acids. V was pared by 0 bases and J by 5 bases, with 10 bases between. In DNA form, the CDR3 reads TGCGCCAGCAGCTTGGAGGGGGGGCAAGATACGCAGTATTTT. Its protein is CASSLEGGQDTQYF.

This clonotype was counted only a few times. The chain is built from TRBV6-1 and TRBJ2-5; no reliable D call. Germline CDR1 is MNHNS and CDR2 is SASEGT. Trimming took 7 bases from V and 3 from J, leaving 15 bases between them. The length of the CDR3 is 14 residues. The CDR3 is CASNPLVEEETQYF. CDR3 coding DNA: TGTGCCAGCAACCCCCTAGTGGAAGAAGAGACCCAGTACTTC.

The chain employs TRBV28 and TRBJ2-1; a possible D gene is TRBD1 (6 bases). CDR1 and CDR2 (germline): MDHEN, SYDVKM. The CDR3 length is 15 residues. Trimming left V 4 bases short and J 0 bases short, with 10 bases between. In DNA form, the CDR3 reads TGTGCCAGCAGTTCGGACAGACGCTCCTACAATGAGCAGTTCTTC. It codes for CASSSDRRSYNEQFF.

This clonotype was seen only once. The rearrangement links TRBV13 to TRBJ1-5; D remains unclear. The germline V and J ends were trimmed by 2 bases and 11 bases, with 16 bases remaining between them. CDR1 and CDR2 (germline): PRHDT, FYEKMQ (reference sequence). This CDR3 comprises 14 residues. CDR3 protein: CASSLSEVGSSQHF. The CDR3 region has the DNA TGTGCCAGCAGCTTATCTGAAGTTGGATCGTCCCAGCATTTT.

J is TRBJ2-5 and V is TRBV29-1; TRBD2 matches at 10 bases. The V segment lost 4 bases and the J segment 5 bases; nucleotides outside the gene matches: 19. The CDR3 contains 18 residues. CDR1 and CDR2 from the germline V gene are SQVTM and ANQGSEA. DNA of the CDR3: TGCAGCGTTGGATCATGGATAGCGGGGGGTTATAGAGGGGAGACCCAGTACTTC. Its protein is CSVGSWIAGGYRGETQYF.

This chain joins TRBV13 and TRBJ2-1, with D tentatively TRBD1 or TRBD2 (5 bases each). Between the trimmed V and J ends, which lost 5 bases and 1 base, there was a span of 12 bases. Looked up from germline, CDR1 is PRHDT and CDR2 is FYEKMQ (reference sequence). The CDR3 runs 15 residues. CDR3: CASSTGRSSYNEQFF. CDR3 coding DNA: TGTGCCAGCAGCACGGGACGGTCATCCTACAATGAGCAGTTCTTC.

The chain is built from TRBV7-9 and TRBJ2-6; no clear D. The V end was cut by 4 bases, the J end by 0 bases, with 10 bases between. The CDR3 extends over 16 amino acids. The germline V gene has CDR1 SEHNR and CDR2 FQNEAQ (reference sequence). DNA of the CDR3: TGTGCCAGCAGCTACTACAGAGACTCTGGGGCCAACGTCCTGACTTTC. This translates into CASSYYRDSGANVLTF.

The chain is built from TRBV5-4 and TRBJ1-1; no firm D call. Looked up from germline, CDR1 is SGHNT and CDR2 is YYREEE (reference sequence). The CDR3 consists of 13 residues. V was trimmed by 2 bases and J by 1 base, leaving 6 bases between them. The CDR3 reads CASSFVGNTEAFF. CDR3 DNA: TGTGCCAGCAGCTTCGTCGGGAACACTGAAGCTTTCTTT.

This chain uses TRBV9 with TRBJ1-2; D is unclear. The germline V gene has CDR1 SGDLS and CDR2 YYNGEE. V dropped 0 bases and J dropped 3 bases, with 12 bases sitting between them. The CDR3 covers 15 residues. CDR3 residues: CASSVATELYYGYTF. In DNA form, the CDR3 reads TGTGCCAGCAGCGTAGCTACAGAGTTATACTATGGCTACACCTTC.